This T cell receptor beta chain was obtained from a study of T cell responses to AZD1222 COVID-19 vaccine. The overall study: Pooling was applied to second doses at about 4 or about 12 weeks. Broader study findings: Possibly, clonal diversity was underestimated; donors were largely white British and included more females.

About this clone itself: What it binds is unknown.

Looked up from germline, CDR1 is SGHDN and CDR2 is FVKESK. V was cut by 0 bases and J by 0 bases, with 5 bases left in between. The CDR3 sequence is 14 residues long. The data were produced by immunoSEQ multiplex PCR, yet TCRdb's version contains in-frame clones alone and is incomplete. The sample lists about 150,000 clones, 75% to 90% occurring once. The TCR was taken from an adult in good health. The chain joins TRBV14 to TRBJ2-5; D ambiguous. Here the sequenced sample was peripheral blood, taken on day 0 of AZD1222 vaccination. The CDR3 DNA sequence: TGTGCCAGCAGCCAAGAGGCCCACCAAGAGACCCAGTACTTC. Its protein is CASSQEAHQETQYF.